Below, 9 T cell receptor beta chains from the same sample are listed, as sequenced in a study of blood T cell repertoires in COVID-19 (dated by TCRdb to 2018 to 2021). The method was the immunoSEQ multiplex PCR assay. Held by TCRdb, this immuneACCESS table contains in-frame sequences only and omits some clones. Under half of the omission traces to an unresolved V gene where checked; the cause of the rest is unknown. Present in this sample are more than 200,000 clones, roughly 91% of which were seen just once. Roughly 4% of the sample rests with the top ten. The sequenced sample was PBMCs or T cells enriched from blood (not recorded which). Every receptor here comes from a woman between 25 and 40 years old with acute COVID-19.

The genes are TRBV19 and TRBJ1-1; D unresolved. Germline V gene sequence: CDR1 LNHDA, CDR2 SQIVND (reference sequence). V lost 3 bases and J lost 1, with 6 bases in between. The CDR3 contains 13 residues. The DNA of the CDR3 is TGTGCCAGTAGTATCAATCCGAACACTGAAGCTTTCTTT. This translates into CASSINPNTEAFF.

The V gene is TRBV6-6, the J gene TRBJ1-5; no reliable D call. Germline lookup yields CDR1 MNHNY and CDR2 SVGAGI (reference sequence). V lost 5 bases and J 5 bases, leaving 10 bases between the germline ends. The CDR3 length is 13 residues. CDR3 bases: TGTGCCAGCAGTCCCCTGAGGGATCAGCCCCAGCATTTT. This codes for CASSPLRDQPQHF.

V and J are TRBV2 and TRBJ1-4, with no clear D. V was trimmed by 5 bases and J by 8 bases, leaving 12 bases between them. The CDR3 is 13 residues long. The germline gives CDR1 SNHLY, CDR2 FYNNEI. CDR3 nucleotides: TGTGCCAGCAGTCGTCAGACATTCGAAAAACTGTTTTTT. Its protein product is CASSRQTFEKLFF.

The CDR3 bases are TGTGCCAGCTGGACTAGCGGGGGCACAGATACGCAGTATTTT. Translating gives CASWTSGGTDTQYF. V is TRBV6-6 and J is TRBJ2-3; TRBD2 agrees at 12 bases. Germline CDR1 and CDR2: MNHNY and SVGAGI (reference sequence). This CDR3 has 14 residues. V was pared by 8 bases and J by 1 base, with 1 base of the junction left unmatched.

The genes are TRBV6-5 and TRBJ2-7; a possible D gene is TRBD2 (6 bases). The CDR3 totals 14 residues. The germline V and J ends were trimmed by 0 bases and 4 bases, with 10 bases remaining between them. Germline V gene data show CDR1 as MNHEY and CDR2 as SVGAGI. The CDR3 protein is CASSYSAGRYEQYF. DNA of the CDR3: TGTGCCAGCAGTTACTCGGCAGGGAGGTACGAGCAGTACTTC.

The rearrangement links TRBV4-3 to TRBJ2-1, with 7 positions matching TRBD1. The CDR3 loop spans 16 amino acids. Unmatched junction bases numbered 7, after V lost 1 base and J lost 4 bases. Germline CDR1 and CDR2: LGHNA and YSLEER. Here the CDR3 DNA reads TGCGCCAGCAGCCAAGGGTCCGACAGGGCTTACAATGAGCAGTTCTTC. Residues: CASSQGSDRAYNEQFF.

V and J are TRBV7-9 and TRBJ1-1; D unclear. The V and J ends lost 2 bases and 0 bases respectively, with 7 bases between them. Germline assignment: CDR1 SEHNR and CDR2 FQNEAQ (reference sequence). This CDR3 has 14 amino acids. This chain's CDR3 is CASSLLEMNTEAFF. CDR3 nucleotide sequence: TGTGCCAGCAGCTTACTGGAGATGAACACTGAAGCTTTCTTT.

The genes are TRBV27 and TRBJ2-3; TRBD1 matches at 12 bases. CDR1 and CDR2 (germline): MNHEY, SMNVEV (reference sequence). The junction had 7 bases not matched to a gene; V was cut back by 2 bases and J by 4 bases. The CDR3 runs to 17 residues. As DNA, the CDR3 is TGTGCCAGCAGTTTAGTGGGACAGGGGGCGAGGTCAGATACGCAGTATTTT. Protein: CASSLVGQGARSDTQYF.

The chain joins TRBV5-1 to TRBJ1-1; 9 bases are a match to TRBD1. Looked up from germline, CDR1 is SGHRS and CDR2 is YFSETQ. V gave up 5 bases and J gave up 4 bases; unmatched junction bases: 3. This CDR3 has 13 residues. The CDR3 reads CASREGQGTEAFF. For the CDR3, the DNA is TGCGCCAGCAGGGAGGGACAGGGCACTGAAGCTTTCTTT.